This T cell receptor (beta chain) was documented in a study of blood T cells in healthy people across ages. Germline V gene data show CDR1 as SSHAT and CDR2 as FNYEAQ (reference sequence). This CDR3 comprises 14 residues. Trimming removed 5 bases from V and 6 bases from J, with 14 bases in between. Primed by a sample-barcoded 5' primer and a J-beta primer mix, a second PCR proceeded for about 7 to 12 cycles. Each cDNA molecule was tagged by a template-switch adaptor that had 12 random nucleotides. TCRdb used MiXCR to reprocess the 5' RACE reads, holding one entry per CDR3 protein. The sample lists approximately 820,000 distinct CDR3 sequences, approximately 44% seen once, with approximately 20% in the top ten. Each sample provided at least 5 micrograms of extracted total RNA.

The chain employs TRBV7-7 and TRBJ2-1, with unresolved D. Sequencing input: blood. The TCR comes from a man in his sixties in good health. In DNA, the CDR3 is TGTGCCAGCAGCCCCCATGCCGGCCTCAATGAGCAGTTCTTC. Translated, it gives CASSPHAGLNEQFF.